This T cell receptor beta chain comes out of a study of blood T cells in healthy people across ages. A second PCR, run for about 6 to 11 cycles, used a sample-barcoded 5' primer plus a J-beta primer mix. Each CDR3 protein is one row after TCRdb ran MiXCR on the 5' RACE reads. The top ten clones hold about 21% of a sample with about 970,000 distinct CDR3 sequences, about 51% of them seen once. Germline V gene lookup returns CDR1 MDHEN and CDR2 SYDVKM. CDR3 length: 18 amino acids. J gave up 3 bases and V 5 bases, and 10 bases lay outside the gene matches. General study findings and limits: Strong correlation existed between TCR beta diversity and naive T cell percentage.

This clonotype was observed once. Its cognate antigen is unknown. The chain is built from TRBV28 and TRBJ2-3; TRBD2 agrees at 14 bases. Sequencing was performed on blood. The TCR sequence derives from a woman between 55 and 75 years old in good health. CDR3 coding DNA: TGTGCCAGCAGTCCCCCCGGACTAGCGGGAGGCCATACAGATACGCAGTATTTT. Its translation is CASSPPGLAGGHTDTQYF.